The sequence of this TCR beta chain was determined in a study of blood T cell repertoires in COVID-19. Clones were sequenced by immunoSEQ multiplex PCR, and TCRdb holds only the in-frame ones, with some missing. The sample records some 170,000 clones, around 81% being singletons. The CDR3 runs to 12 residues. The V gene's germline CDR1 is ENHRY and CDR2 SYGVKD. The V gene lost 10 bases and the J gene lost 8 bases, with 15 bases spanning the gap. The origin of this receptor is a woman in her 40s with COVID-19, enrolled during active disease. The chain combines TRBV10-3 with TRBJ2-1, with D uncertain. The sample was peripheral blood. CDR3 nucleotides: TGTGCCACGAGAAGCGACGCATATGAGCAGTTCTTC. Translating gives CATRSDAYEQFF.